Sequencing of this T cell receptor beta chain was carried out in a study of T cells after yellow fever vaccination. The CDR3 has 14 residues. The V and J ends lost 7 bases and 2 bases, in that order; junction bases with no gene match: 7. The germline V gene has CDR1 SQVTM and CDR2 ANQGSEA. TCRdb recomputed calls from the 5' RACE reads with MiXCR, one row per CDR3 protein. Altogether about 14,000 distinct CDR3 sequences are present, more than 7% being singletons, with the ten largest covering 1.5% to 2%. Judged by abundance, this clonotype is medium-sized. This rearrangement joins TRBV29-1 to TRBJ2-3, with 9 positions matching TRBD1. The starting material was PBMCs, either bulk or a sorted T-cell subset (CD4+, CD8+, memory, or dextramer-sorted; not recorded which), obtained on the day of the yellow fever booster vaccination. This receptor was identified in a man younger than 35 who received the YFV17D yellow fever vaccine. CDR3 bases: TGCAGCGCCCGGGACAGGGTACCCACAGATACGCAGTATTTT. Amino acid sequence: CSARDRVPTDTQYF.